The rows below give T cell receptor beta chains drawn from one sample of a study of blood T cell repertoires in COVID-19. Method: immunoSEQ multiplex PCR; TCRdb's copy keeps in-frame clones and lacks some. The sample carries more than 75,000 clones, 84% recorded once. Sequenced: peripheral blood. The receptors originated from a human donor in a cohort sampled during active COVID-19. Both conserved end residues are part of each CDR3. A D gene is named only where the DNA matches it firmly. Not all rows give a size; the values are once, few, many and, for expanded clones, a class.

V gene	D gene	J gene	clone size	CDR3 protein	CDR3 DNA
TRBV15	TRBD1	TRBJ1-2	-	CATSREGQAPYGYTF	TGTGCCACCAGCAGAGAGGGACAGGCGCCTTATGGCTACACCTTC
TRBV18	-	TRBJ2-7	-	CASSTGTATYEQYF	TGTGCCAGCTCAACCGGGACTGCTACCTACGAGCAGTACTTC
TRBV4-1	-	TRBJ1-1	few	CASSQRRATEAFF	TGCGCCAGCAGCCAACGCAGGGCCACTGAAGCTTTCTTT
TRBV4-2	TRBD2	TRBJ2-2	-	CASSQGPKRLAGGLGTGELFF	TGTGCCAGCAGCCAAGGACCCAAACGACTAGCGGGGGGGCTCGGCACCGGGGAGCTGTTTTTT
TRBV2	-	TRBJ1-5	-	CASGGISGGSNQPQHF	TGTGCCAGCGGTGGGATCTCGGGGGGTAGCAATCAGCCCCAGCATTTT
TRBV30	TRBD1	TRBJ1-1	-	CAWSAGTGMNTEAFF	TGTGCCTGGAGCGCCGGGACAGGGATGAACACTGAAGCTTTCTTT
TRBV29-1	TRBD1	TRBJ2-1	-	CSAQNRDRVSEQFF	TGCAGCGCCCAGAACCGGGACAGGGTCAGCGAGCAGTTCTTC
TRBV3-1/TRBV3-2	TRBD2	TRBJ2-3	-	CASSRLAGATDTQYF	TGTGCCAGCAGCCGGCTAGCGGGGGCGACAGATACGCAGTATTTT
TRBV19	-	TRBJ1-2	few	CASSTGTGWGYTF	TGTGCCAGTAGTACCGGAACAGGGTGGGGCTACACCTTC
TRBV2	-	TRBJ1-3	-	CASTAHVSGNTIYF	TGTGCCAGCACCGCACACGTCTCTGGAAACACCATATATTTT
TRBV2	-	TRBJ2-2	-	CASSESRNTGELFF	TGTGCCAGCAGTGAATCTCGGAACACCGGGGAGCTGTTTTTT
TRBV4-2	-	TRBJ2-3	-	CASGAETYTDTQYF	TGTGCCAGCGGGGCGGAGACTTACACAGATACGCAGTATTTT
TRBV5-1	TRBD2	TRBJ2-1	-	CASSLSRNSGGRSNEQFF	TGCGCCAGCAGCTTGAGTCGCAATAGCGGGGGGAGGAGCAATGAGCAGTTCTTC
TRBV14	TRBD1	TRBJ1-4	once	CASSLQQGLNEKLFF	TGTGCCAGCAGCCTTCAACAGGGGCTTAATGAAAAACTGTTTTTT
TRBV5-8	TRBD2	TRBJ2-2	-	CASSPTSGENTGELFF	TGTGCCAGCAGCCCTACTAGCGGGGAGAACACCGGGGAGCTGTTTTTT
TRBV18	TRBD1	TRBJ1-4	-	CASSPQGAGEKLFF	TGTGCCAGCTCACCACAGGGGGCGGGAGAAAAACTGTTTTTT
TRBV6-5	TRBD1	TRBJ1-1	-	CASIIDRGNTEAFF	TGTGCCAGCATTATAGACAGGGGGAACACTGAAGCTTTCTTT
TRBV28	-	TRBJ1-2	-	CASSLGGTGNYGYTF	TGTGCCAGCAGTTTAGGGGGGACGGGCAACTATGGCTACACCTTC
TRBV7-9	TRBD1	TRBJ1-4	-	CASSLASGTDYNEKLFF	TGTGCCAGCAGCTTAGCCTCCGGGACAGACTATAATGAAAAACTGTTTTTT
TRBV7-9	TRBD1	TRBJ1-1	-	CASSYGTGVIGTEAFF	TGTGCCAGCAGCTATGGGACAGGGGTTATAGGCACTGAAGCTTTCTTT
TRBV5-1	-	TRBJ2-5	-	CASSRGGVRQETQYF	TGCGCCAGCAGCCGAGGGGGGGTCCGCCAAGAGACCCAGTACTTC
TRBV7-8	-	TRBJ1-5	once	CASSRVGGGNQPQHF	TGTGCCAGCAGCCGAGTGGGGGGGGGCAATCAGCCCCAGCATTTT
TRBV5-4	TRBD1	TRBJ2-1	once	CASSGQGINSYNEQFF	TGTGCCAGCAGTGGACAGGGAATAAATTCCTACAATGAGCAGTTCTTC
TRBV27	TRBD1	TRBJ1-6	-	CASSNVQGIFRNSPLHF	TGTGCCAGCAGTAATGTACAGGGGATTTTTAGGAATTCACCCCTCCACTTT
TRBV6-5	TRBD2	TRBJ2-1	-	CASSYSSSGGGNEQFF	TGTGCCAGCAGTTACTCTTCTAGCGGGGGGGGCAATGAGCAGTTCTTC
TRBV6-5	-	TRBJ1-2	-	CASSSGVGLHYGYTF	TGTGCCAGCAGTTCGGGGGTAGGGTTGCACTATGGCTACACCTTC
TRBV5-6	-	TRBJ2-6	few	CASSLTVQGFGSGANVLTF	TGTGCCAGCAGCCTAACAGTACAAGGTTTTGGCTCTGGGGCCAACGTCCTGACTTTC
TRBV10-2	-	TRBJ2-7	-	CASQGSGNYEQYF	TGCGCCAGTCAGGGGTCCGGGAACTACGAGCAGTACTTC
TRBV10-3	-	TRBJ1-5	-	CAAQAYSNQPQHF	TGTGCCGCGCAGGCTTATAGCAATCAGCCCCAGCATTTT
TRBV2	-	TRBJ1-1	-	CASSEMGRINF	TGTGCCAGCAGTGAAATGGGCAGGATCAACTTT
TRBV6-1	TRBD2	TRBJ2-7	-	CASSEAKRGGYEQYF	TGTGCCAGCAGTGAAGCGAAGCGGGGGGGCTACGAGCAGTACTTC
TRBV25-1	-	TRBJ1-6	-	CASSLTGGNSPLHF	TGTGCCAGCAGTCTGACAGGTGGGAATTCACCCCTCCACTTT
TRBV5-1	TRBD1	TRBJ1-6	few	CASSGDRGAPLHF	TGCGCCAGCAGCGGGGACAGGGGGGCACCCCTCCACTTT
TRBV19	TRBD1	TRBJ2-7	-	CASSRTNHPGGKRTGAGEQYF	TGTGCCAGTAGCCGAACCAATCACCCTGGGGGGAAAAGGACAGGGGCGGGTGAGCAGTACTTC
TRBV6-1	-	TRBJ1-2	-	CASSEPLRRGYTF	TGTGCCAGCAGTGAACCCCTGAGGAGAGGCTACACCTTC
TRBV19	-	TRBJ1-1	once	CASMMAGGAEAFF	TGTGCCAGCATGATGGCGGGGGGCGCTGAAGCTTTCTTT
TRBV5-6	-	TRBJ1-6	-	CASSLTGEVNNSPLHF	TGTGCCAGCAGCTTGACTGGGGAGGTTAATAATTCACCCCTCCACTTT
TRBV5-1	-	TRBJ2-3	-	CASRFLGGGSTDTQYF	TGCGCCAGCAGATTTCTAGGAGGAGGTAGCACAGATACGCAGTATTTT
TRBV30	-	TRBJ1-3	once	CAWTDKRGRSGNTIYF	TGTGCCTGGACCGACAAGCGGGGGAGGTCTGGAAACACCATATATTTT
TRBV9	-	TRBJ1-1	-	CASSVLSAGVNTEAFF	TGTGCCAGCAGCGTTCTTAGTGCGGGGGTTAACACTGAAGCTTTCTTT
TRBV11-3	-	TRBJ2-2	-	CASSLGGRTDPPRLFF	TGTGCCAGCAGCTTAGGGGGTAGGACAGACCCCCCAAGGTTGTTTTTT
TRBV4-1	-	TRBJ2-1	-	CASSHPTGRGTYNEQFF	TGCGCCAGCAGCCATCCAACCGGCAGGGGAACCTACAATGAGCAGTTCTTC
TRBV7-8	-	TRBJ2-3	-	CASSLHTDTQYF	TGTGCCAGCAGCTTACACACAGATACGCAGTATTTT